The clone carrying this TCR beta chain is a singleton in its sample. Its antigen is not identified. These data originate in a study of Graves' ophthalmopathy and Graves' hyperthyroidism. General study findings and limits: Detection in blood was also observed for most expanded thyroid clonotypes above 0.001 frequency.

Amplifying from RNA transcripts, the study obtained TCR beta CDR3 regions. Second-round multiplex PCR came after first-round RT-PCR with HTBI primers. TCRdb called the multiplex PCR reads again in MiXCR, with one record for every CDR3 protein. In the table there are over 11,000 distinct CDR3 sequences, 50% of which are singletons. Unmatched junction bases numbered 12, after V lost 4 bases and J lost 10 bases. The CDR3 length is 15 residues. Looked up from germline, CDR1 is MNHEY and CDR2 is SVGAGI. Ineligible for inclusion were patients with other autoimmune diseases, uncontrolled infections, pregnancy or lactation. Diagnoses were established from clinical symptoms, serum thyroxine, TRAb, thyroid ultrasound and orbital computed tomography. Isolation of PBMCs was performed using over 8.5 ml of fresh peripheral blood.

The clonotype was recovered from a woman younger than 45 with Graves' ophthalmopathy. The sample comprised peripheral blood. The chain is built from TRBV6-5 and TRBJ2-1, with 8 bases lining up with TRBD2. The CDR3 nucleotides read TGTGCCAGCAGTTTACGGGAGGGCCGGTCCGGGGAGCAGTTCTTC. It specifies CASSLREGRSGEQFF.